The 2 T cell receptor beta chains in this list originate from one sample, sequenced in a study of blood T cells in healthy people across ages (dated by TCRdb to 2015 to 2017). Library prep was done by 5' RACE. These reads were obtained on an Illumina HiSeq 2500. A second PCR of about 7 to 12 cycles was performed with a sample-barcoded 5' primer and a J-beta primer mix. TCRdb trimmed public reads at Q25 via fastp, called clones via MiXCR and kept in-frame beta chains. Rows with one shared CDR3 protein collapse into an entry with the most common genes and DNA. The sample has 700,000 or so distinct CDR3 sequences on record, 22% of them singletons. The ten biggest clones cover about 22% of the sample. Material: blood. These receptors came from a man between 65 and 80 years old in good health.

V gene TRBV9 combines with J gene TRBJ2-3, with D possibly being TRBD2 (6 bases). Deletions cut 4 bases from V and 6 bases from J, with 15 bases between. Germline V gene data show CDR1 as SGDLS and CDR2 as YYNGEE. CDR3 length: 14 residues. The CDR3 protein is CASSPAEGVDTQYF. In DNA form, the CDR3 reads TGTGCCAGCAGCCCAGCGGAGGGAGTGGATACGCAGTATTTT. Using reference TRBV9 and TRBJ2-3 for the parts outside the CDR3, the full variable domain is DSGVTQTPKHLITATGQRVTLRCSPRSGDLSVYWYQQSLDQGLQFLIQYYNGEERAKGNILERFSAQQFPDLHSELNLSSLELGDSALYFCASSPAEGVDTQYFGPGTRLTVL.

In its sample, this clonotype was seen a few times. The chain joins TRBV6-5 to TRBJ1-2, with D maybe TRBD1 (5 bases). Germline assignment: CDR1 MNHEY and CDR2 SVGAGI. Trimming removed 7 bases from V and 4 bases from J, with 22 bases in between. The CDR3 runs to 16 residues. For the CDR3, the DNA is TGTGCCAGCACCGAATCAGGGCCCTCGGGGATCTATGGCTACACCTTC. It is translated as CASTESGPSGIYGYTF.